Below, 5 T cell receptor beta chains from the same sample are listed, as sequenced in a study of blood T cell repertoires in COVID-19. Data came from immunoSEQ multiplex PCR; TCRdb stores just in-frame clones and leaves some out. Altogether approximately 290,000 clones are present, around 82% being singletons, with the ten largest covering around a sixth. Sequencing input: peripheral blood. The receptors were sampled from a person aged 65 to 79 with COVID-19, enrolled during active disease.

This rearrangement joins TRBV6-1 to TRBJ2-3; 7 nucleotides match TRBD1. V shed 4 bases, J shed 0 bases, and the junction held 7 bases outside the gene matches. The germline V gene encodes CDR1 MNHNS and CDR2 SASEGT. CDR3 length: 16 residues. The CDR3 sequence is CASSGYRDSSTDTQYF. The CDR3 DNA reads TGTGCCAGCAGTGGCTACCGGGACAGTAGCACAGATACGCAGTATTTT.

The chain joins TRBV4-2 to TRBJ2-2; D unclear. The CDR3 has 13 residues. The germline V and J ends were trimmed by 2 bases and 4 bases, with 5 bases remaining between them. Germline values: CDR1 LGHNA, CDR2 YNFKEQ. The CDR3 reads CASSQTSTGELFF. The CDR3 region has the DNA TGTGCCAGCAGCCAAACTTCCACCGGGGAGCTGTTTTTT.

There are a few counts of this clone. The chain uses TRBV7-2 and TRBJ2-5, with TRBD2 matching 8 bases. This CDR3 is built from 15 residues. CDR1 and CDR2 (germline): SGHTA, FQGNSA. Trimming at V came to 1 base and at J to 5 bases, leaving 6 bases not matched to a gene. DNA of the CDR3: TGTGCCAGCAGCTTAGATCTAGCGGGTGGTGAGACCCAGTACTTC. This encodes CASSLDLAGGETQYF.

The chain employs TRBV27 and TRBJ2-7; possibly TRBD1 for D (6 bases). The CDR3 extends over 15 amino acids. Between the trimmed V and J ends, which lost 2 bases and 3 bases, there was a span of 14 bases. Germline V gene sequence: CDR1 MNHEY, CDR2 SMNVEV (reference sequence). In nucleotides, the CDR3 is TGTGCCAGCAGTTTAGGATTAGGACAGAACTACGAGCAGTACTTC. Its translation is CASSLGLGQNYEQYF.

The chain combines TRBV25-1 with TRBJ2-7; D ambiguous. The CDR3 covers 15 residues. The V gene's germline CDR1 is MGHDK and CDR2 SYGVNS. The V and J ends lost 3 bases and 2 bases respectively, with 14 bases between them. The CDR3 DNA is TGTGCCAGCAGTGATGAGCGCGCCTACACCTACGAGCAGTACTTC. Protein sequence: CASSDERAYTYEQYF.